This is a list of T cell receptor beta chains from one sample in a study of blood T cell repertoires in COVID-19. The assay was immunoSEQ multiplex PCR, and TCRdb's table has in-frame clones only and misses some. This table holds approximately 440,000 clones, roughly 91% found once. Sequences were obtained from PBMCs or T cells enriched from blood (not recorded which). Every receptor here comes from a man between 18 and 35 years old who had recovered from COVID-19. Both conserved end residues are part of each CDR3. Each record gives: D gene, J gene, V gene, clone size, CDR3 protein, CDR3 DNA. D genes are given only for firm matches. The size field is filled for only some rows; it gives once, few, many or a size class.

>TRBD2|TRBJ2-5|TRBV10-3|.
CAISEGLAGPETQYF
TGTGCCATCAGTGAGGGACTAGCGGGACCAGAGACCCAGTACTTC
>TRBD1|TRBJ1-2|TRBV10-2|.
CASSESGGAGYGYTF
TGCGCCAGCAGTGAGTCAGGGGGCGCGGGCTATGGCTACACCTTC
>.|TRBJ1-3|TRBV5-8|.
CASSTDSNSGNTIYF
TGTGCCAGCAGCACGGACAGCAACTCTGGAAACACCATATATTTT
>TRBD1|TRBJ1-4|TRBV5-4|.
CASSPGQGTAAGEKLFF
TGTGCCAGCAGCCCGGGACAGGGGACTGCGGCAGGAGAAAAACTGTTTTTT
>TRBD1|TRBJ1-2|TRBV12-3/TRBV12-4|.
CASTRGMYGYTF
TGTGCCAGCACCAGGGGGATGTATGGCTACACCTTC
>.|TRBJ1-2|TRBV18|few
CASSNNTGLLYGYTF
TGTGCCAGCTCGAACAATACAGGGCTGCTCTATGGCTACACCTTC
>TRBD1|TRBJ1-2|TRBV11-2|.
CASSLSRTGDYTF
TGTGCCAGCAGCCTGAGTCGGACAGGGGATTACACCTTC
>.|TRBJ2-7|TRBV19|once
CASSPTGGGTDRREQYF
TGTGCCAGTAGTCCCACCGGTGGGGGGACTGACCGTCGAGAGCAGTACTTC
>.|TRBJ1-5|TRBV7-2|once
CASSLFSNQPQHF
TGTGCCAGCAGCTTGTTTTCTAATCAGCCCCAGCATTTT
>.|TRBJ1-2|TRBV27|.
CASSLSQGPAYGYTF
TGTGCCAGCAGTTTATCGCAGGGTCCCGCCTATGGCTACACCTTC
>.|TRBJ2-2|TRBV3-1/TRBV3-2|.
CASSQESLDTGELFF
TGTGCCAGCAGCCAAGAATCGTTAGACACCGGGGAGCTGTTTTTT
>.|TRBJ1-3|TRBV19|few
CASSQFSGNTIYF
TGTGCCAGTAGTCAGTTCTCTGGAAACACCATATATTTT
>TRBD1|TRBJ1-2|TRBV10-2|.
CASAKGTGVLYGYTF
TGCGCCAGCGCTAAGGGGACAGGGGTTCTCTATGGCTACACCTTC
>.|TRBJ1-1|TRBV9|few
CASSGGHLNTEAFF
TGTGCCAGCAGCGGGGGACACTTGAACACTGAAGCTTTCTTT
>TRBD1|TRBJ2-7|TRBV12-3/TRBV12-4|.
CASSRRDRYEQYF
TGTGCCAGCAGTAGACGGGACAGGTACGAGCAGTACTTC
>.|TRBJ1-5|TRBV27|.
CASSQTGTGVRPQHF
TGTGCCAGCAGTCAAACCGGGACTGGGGTTCGGCCCCAGCATTTT
>TRBD1|TRBJ1-1|TRBV13|.
CASSGRDRGLEVNTEAFF
TGTGCCAGCAGCGGTCGGGACAGGGGGCTGGAGGTGAACACTGAAGCTTTCTTT
>.|TRBJ1-1|TRBV6-1|few
CASSERQLEAFF
TGTGCCAGCAGTGAAAGACAGCTCGAAGCTTTCTTT
>.|TRBJ2-2|TRBV2|.
CASSGGYTGELFF
TGTGCCAGCAGCGGGGGATACACCGGGGAGCTGTTTTTT
>.|TRBJ2-5|TRBV6-5|few
CASSYRGRGGETQYF
TGTGCCAGCAGTTACCGCGGCAGGGGCGGAGAGACCCAGTACTTC
>.|TRBJ1-2|TRBV5-1|.
CASRTNTANYGYTF
TGCGCCAGCAGAACCAATACAGCTAACTATGGCTACACCTTC
>TRBD1|TRBJ1-4|TRBV25-1|.
CASTSGAGGRDEKLFF
TGTGCCAGCACCTCGGGGGCAGGGGGAAGGGATGAAAAACTGTTTTTT
>.|TRBJ1-1|TRBV28|.
CASSFPDFTEAFF
TGTGCCAGCAGTTTCCCGGACTTCACTGAAGCTTTCTTT
>TRBD1|TRBJ1-2|TRBV27|.
CASSPGTVNGYTF
TGTGCCAGCAGTCCAGGGACAGTCAATGGCTACACCTTC
>.|TRBJ1-3|TRBV7-3|.
CASSSTPGAGNTIYF
TGTGCCAGCAGCTCTACCCCAGGGGCCGGAAACACCATATATTTT
>TRBD2|TRBJ2-2|TRBV30|.
CALRGLAGRGTGELFF
TGTGCCCTAAGGGGGCTAGCGGGAAGGGGGACCGGGGAGCTGTTTTTT
>TRBD1|TRBJ2-5|TRBV2|.
CASTGQAMAETQYF
TGTGCCAGCACGGGACAGGCGATGGCAGAGACCCAGTACTTC
>TRBD2|TRBJ2-3|TRBV5-1|.
CASSLELAGATQYF
TGCGCCAGCAGCTTGGAGCTAGCGGGAGCCACGCAGTATTTT
>TRBD1|TRBJ2-5|TRBV13|.
CASSAGTGQETQYF
TGTGCCAGCAGCGCCGGGACAGGGCAAGAGACCCAGTACTTC
>TRBD1|TRBJ2-7|TRBV2|.
CASRPGQGYEQYF
TGTGCCAGCAGGCCGGGACAGGGCTACGAGCAGTACTTC
>TRBD1|TRBJ2-1|TRBV5-1|.
CASSLAGQGVPNEQFF
TGCGCCAGCAGCTTGGCCGGACAGGGGGTCCCCAATGAGCAGTTCTTC
>.|TRBJ2-2|TRBV7-8|.
CASSLQGTSSTGELFF
TGTGCCAGCAGCCTTCAGGGGACCTCTAGCACCGGGGAGCTGTTTTTT
>.|TRBJ1-2|TRBV14|.
CASSRDYHGYTF
TGTGCCAGCAGCCGCGACTATCATGGCTACACCTTC
>.|TRBJ1-2|TRBV29-1|.
CSVSDQGGYTF
TGCAGCGTTTCAGACCAGGGAGGCTACACCTTC
>TRBD2|TRBJ2-7|TRBV6-2/TRBV6-3|once
CASSQHLAGGTAPSSYEQYF
TGTGCCAGCAGTCAACATCTAGCGGGGGGTACCGCACCCAGCTCCTACGAGCAGTACTTC
>.|TRBJ2-1|TRBV18|.
CASSPPRRGASYNEQFF
TGTGCCAGCTCACCACCCCGACGGGGGGCCTCCTACAATGAGCAGTTCTTC
>TRBD1|TRBJ2-2|TRBV13|.
CASSRDRVSTGELFF
TGTGCCAGCAGCCGGGACAGGGTTTCTACCGGGGAGCTGTTTTTT
>.|TRBJ1-4|TRBV10-3|.
CAISEGGAANEKLFF
TGTGCCATCAGTGAGGGGGGGGCGGCTAATGAAAAACTGTTTTTT
>.|TRBJ1-1|TRBV5-1|.
CASSLADTDTEAFF
TGCGCCAGCAGCTTGGCGGACACAGACACTGAAGCTTTCTTT
>.|TRBJ2-7|TRBV27|.
CASSLSPGDISYEQYF
TGTGCCAGCAGTTTATCCCCCGGGGATATCTCCTACGAGCAGTACTTC
>.|TRBJ2-7|TRBV19|once
CASSIATSYEQYF
TGTGCCAGTAGTATAGCCACGAGCTACGAGCAGTACTTC
>TRBD1|TRBJ1-2|TRBV3-1/TRBV3-2|.
CASSQDSRTGVYGYTF
TGTGCCAGCAGCCAAGACAGTCGGACAGGGGTCTATGGCTACACCTTC
>TRBD1|TRBJ1-2|TRBV28|.
CASSFPLYRGRGGYTF
TGTGCCAGCAGTTTCCCCCTGTACAGGGGGCGCGGTGGCTACACCTTC
>.|TRBJ2-5|TRBV12-3/TRBV12-4|.
CASSPSGETQYF
TGTGCCAGCAGCCCCAGCGGAGAGACCCAGTACTTC
>TRBD1|TRBJ1-1|TRBV5-4|.
CASSSAGGRTGNTEAFF
TGTGCCAGCAGCTCCGCAGGGGGACGGACAGGGAACACTGAAGCTTTCTTT
>.|TRBJ1-2|TRBV27|.
CASSLLKGIRNYGYTF
TGTGCCAGCAGTTTATTGAAGGGGATCCGGAACTATGGCTACACCTTC